The clone carrying this T cell receptor beta chain was seen many times. Antigen: not known. The sample is drawn from a study of T cells after posttransplantation cyclophosphamide. Study-level points and caveats: After PTCy, TRB diversity resembled that of CNI/methotrexate controls.

CDR1 is SNHLY, CDR2 FYNNEI, per germline. The CDR3 runs 13 residues. V was clipped by 3 bases and J by 4 bases, with 9 bases between them. Data came from immunoSEQ multiplex PCR; TCRdb stores just in-frame clones and leaves some out. The sample holds over 20,000 clones, and no clone turns up only once. Sequenced material: PBMCs. This TCR came from a middle-aged man in good health, CMV-negative, and a related stem cell transplant donor. The chain recombines TRBV2 with TRBJ1-1; no firm D call. The CDR3 protein is CASSDEGTTEAFF. In nucleotides, the CDR3 is TGTGCCAGCAGTGACGAGGGAACCACTGAAGCTTTCTTT.